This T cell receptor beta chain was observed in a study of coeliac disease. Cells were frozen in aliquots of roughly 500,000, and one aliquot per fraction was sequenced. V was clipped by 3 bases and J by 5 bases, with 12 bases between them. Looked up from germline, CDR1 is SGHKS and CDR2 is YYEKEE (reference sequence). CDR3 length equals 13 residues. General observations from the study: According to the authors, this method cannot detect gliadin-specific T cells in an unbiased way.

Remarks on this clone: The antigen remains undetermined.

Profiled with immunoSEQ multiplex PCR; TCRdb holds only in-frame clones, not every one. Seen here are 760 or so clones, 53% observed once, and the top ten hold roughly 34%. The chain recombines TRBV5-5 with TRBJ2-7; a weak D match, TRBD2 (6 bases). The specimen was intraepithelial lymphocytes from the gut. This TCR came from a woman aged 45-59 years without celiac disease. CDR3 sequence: CASSWAWGDEQYF. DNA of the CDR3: TGTGCCAGCAGCTGGGCGTGGGGGGACGAGCAGTACTTC.